The 20 T cell receptor beta chains in this list originate from one sample, sequenced in a study of blood T cell repertoires in COVID-19. Sequencing used immunoSEQ multiplex PCR; TCRdb keeps in-frame clones, though not all of them. The data hold about 180,000 clones, with 87% observed a single time. Sequenced: PBMCs or T cells enriched from blood (not recorded which). These TCRs come from a human donor with acute COVID-19. The donor label of this sample is uncertain.

The chain uses TRBV19 and TRBJ1-4; D might be TRBD1 (5 bases). CDR3 length equals 15 residues. Per the germline V gene, CDR1 is LNHDA and CDR2 is SQIVND (reference sequence). The V end was cut by 5 bases, the J end by 4 bases, with 14 bases between. The CDR3 sequence is CASSPYRGVNEKLFF. The CDR3, as DNA: TGTGCCAGTAGTCCCTATCGGGGGGTTAATGAAAAACTGTTTTTT.

This clone was found once. The V gene is TRBV12-3 or TRBV12-4, the J gene TRBJ2-7; D is possibly TRBD2 (5 bases). V lost 6 bases, J lost 3 bases, and 12 bases lay in between. CDR3 length: 13 residues. The CDR3 loop reads CASRAGNLYEQYF. The CDR3 DNA sequence: TGTGCCAGCAGAGCCGGGAATCTCTACGAGCAGTACTTC.

This chain uses TRBV29-1 with TRBJ1-5; D possibly corresponds to TRBD1 (5 bases). Trimming took off 6 bases at V and 6 bases at J, with 15 bases between the two ends. CDR1 is SQVTM and CDR2 is ANQGSEA in the germline V gene. The CDR3 contains 13 residues. The CDR3: CSVSGDGGQPQHF. CDR3 nucleotide sequence: TGCAGCGTCTCGGGGGACGGGGGTCAGCCCCAGCATTTT.

The chain joins TRBV6-5 to TRBJ2-5, with a tentative D call TRBD1 (6 bases). The V end was cut by 6 bases, the J end by 3 bases, with 11 bases between. The V gene's germline CDR1 is MNHEY and CDR2 SVGAGI. The CDR3 length is 13 residues. DNA for the CDR3: TGTGCCAGCAGCCTACGACAGGAAGAGACCCAGTACTTC. Its protein is CASSLRQEETQYF.

The chain carries TRBV19 and TRBJ1-5; 7 nucleotides agree with TRBD1. The CDR3 has 13 residues. V trimming: 5 bases; J trimming: 7 bases; junction bases outside the gene matches: 5. Germline V gives CDR1 LNHDA, CDR2 SQIVND (reference sequence). The DNA for the CDR3 is TGTGCCAGTAGTCCATACAGGGGCCAGCCCCAGCATTTT. Translating it yields CASSPYRGQPQHF.

This clone was seen just once. The CDR3 DNA follows: TGCGCCAGCAGCTTGGGGGGCACCTACGAGCAGTACTTC. Residues: CASSLGGTYEQYF. The chain is built from TRBV5-1 and TRBJ2-7, with D maybe TRBD1 (5 bases). This CDR3 contains 13 residues. V was clipped by 0 bases and J by 2 bases, with 6 bases between them. Germline values: CDR1 SGHRS, CDR2 YFSETQ.

The chain couples TRBV4-3 to TRBJ1-2; 7 bases agree with TRBD1. Per the germline V gene, CDR1 is LGHNA and CDR2 is YSLEER. CDR3 length equals 16 residues. The ends lost 0 bases at V and 4 bases at J; junction bases unmatched: 8. The CDR3 coding sequence is TGCGCCAGCAGCCAAGATAGGACAGGCATGGTCTATGGCTACACCTTC. It codes for CASSQDRTGMVYGYTF.

V usage is TRBV19 and J usage is TRBJ2-5, with 7 bases that match TRBD2. The CDR3 contains 15 residues. V lost 0 bases, J lost 4 bases, and 5 bases stayed unmatched. Germline CDR1 is LNHDA and CDR2 is SQIVND (reference sequence). The CDR3 DNA reads TGTGCCAGTAGTATAGACAGGGAGGGTGGAGAGACCCAGTACTTC. It encodes CASSIDREGGETQYF.

This chain connects TRBV19 to TRBJ1-4; perhaps TRBD1 as D (5 bases). Trimming removed 5 bases at V and 6 bases at J, with 16 bases between. Germline V gives CDR1 LNHDA, CDR2 SQIVND (reference sequence). The CDR3 extends over 15 amino acids. The CDR3 DNA sequence: TGTGCCAGTAGTTGGGGCCGCCCTGGGGATGAAAAACTGTTTTTT. This encodes CASSWGRPGDEKLFF. Supplemented by reference TRBV19 and TRBJ1-4, the full variable domain reads DGGITQSPKYLFRKEGQNVTLSCEQNLNHDAMYWYRQDPGQGLRLIYYSQIVNDFQKGDIAEGYSVSREKKESFPLTVTSAQKNPTAFYLCASSWGRPGDEKLFFGSGTQLSVL.

In DNA, the CDR3 is TGCGCCAGCGTGAGTACTTCGCCCCAGCATTTT. It specifies CASVSTSPQHF. The chain uses TRBV10-1 and TRBJ1-5; D unclear. This CDR3 has 11 residues. V was cut by 8 bases and J by 9 bases, with 11 bases left in between. CDR1 WNHNN and CDR2 SYGVQD come from the germline V gene (reference sequence).

This clone has a single count. This chain connects TRBV3-1 (or the pseudogene TRBV3-2) to TRBJ2-2; 8 bases map to TRBD2. CDR3 length equals 16 residues. V shed 3 bases, J shed 1 base, and the junction held 4 bases outside the gene matches. Germline lookup yields CDR1 LGHDT and CDR2 YNNKEL (reference sequence). CDR3 residues: CASSHGGVGNTGELFF. The CDR3, as DNA: TGTGCCAGCAGCCACGGGGGGGTTGGGAACACCGGGGAGCTGTTTTTT.

This clone was detected a few times. The chain combines TRBV19 with TRBJ2-3, with 8 bases identical to TRBD1. The V gene's germline CDR1 is LNHDA and CDR2 SQIVND (reference sequence). This CDR3 region has 16 residues. V shed 8 bases and J 1 base; nucleotides not matched to a gene: 11. The CDR3 region is CASARFPGQGTDTQYF. The CDR3 coding sequence is TGTGCCAGTGCTAGGTTCCCGGGACAGGGCACAGATACGCAGTATTTT.

The V call is TRBV30, the J call TRBJ1-2; D remains ambiguous. The V and J ends lost 5 bases and 5 bases respectively, with 9 bases between them. The CDR3 sequence is 11 residues long. Germline V lookup: CDR1 GTSNPN, CDR2 SVGIG (reference sequence). CDR3 DNA: TGTGCCTGGTGGACTCATTATGGCTACACCTTC. It translates to CAWWTHYGYTF.

This clone was observed a single time. The chain couples TRBV11-2 to TRBJ1-1, with a possible D match to TRBD1 (6 bases). Germline CDR1 reads SGHAT; CDR2 reads FQNNGV. The length of the CDR3 is 12 residues. The V and J ends lost 6 bases and 6 bases respectively, with 11 bases between them. CDR3 protein: CASSRYRAEAFF. In DNA form, the CDR3 reads TGTGCCAGCAGTCGGTACAGGGCTGAAGCTTTCTTT.

V and J are TRBV11-2 and TRBJ2-1, with 7 bases that match TRBD1. CDR3 length equals 14 residues. Trimming took 5 bases from V and 2 from J; bases not matched to a gene: 3. Germline V gives CDR1 SGHAT, CDR2 FQNNGV. In DNA, the CDR3 is TGTGCCAGCAGCAAGGACAGGACCTACAATGAGCAGTTCTTC. Translated: CASSKDRTYNEQFF.

V gene TRBV29-1 combines with J gene TRBJ1-1; D is ambiguous. This CDR3 is 13 amino acids long. Germline V gene lookup returns CDR1 SQVTM and CDR2 ANQGSEA. V lost 4 bases to trimming and J lost 5 bases, with 14 bases between them. The CDR3 is CSVVRKLETEAFF. CDR3 bases: TGCAGCGTTGTTCGAAAATTGGAGACTGAAGCTTTCTTT.

This clone occurred once. The J gene is TRBJ1-6, the V gene TRBV6-2 or TRBV6-3; 9 positions match TRBD1. CDR3 length equals 15 residues. Germline-derived CDR1 and CDR2 are MNHEY and SVGEGT. With 6 bases clipped from V and 8 bases from J, the junction kept 8 bases outside the gene matches. The CDR3 nucleotides are TGTGCCAGCAGCCGACCGGGACAGGGAGATTCACCCCTCCACTTT. Translating gives CASSRPGQGDSPLHF.

V usage is TRBV6-1 and J usage is TRBJ1-2, with D unclear. Trimming pared 0 bases from V and 2 bases from J, leaving 7 bases between. This CDR3 contains 14 residues. Germline CDR1 and CDR2: MNHNS and SASEGT. The CDR3 sequence is CASSEAAKNYGYTF. The CDR3 DNA reads TGTGCCAGCAGTGAAGCGGCCAAAAACTATGGCTACACCTTC.

The J gene is TRBJ2-7, the V gene TRBV12-3 or TRBV12-4, with D unclear. The CDR3 is 12 residues long. Trimming cost V 3 bases and J 3 bases, with 6 bases left between them. The CDR3 DNA reads as TGTGCCAGCAGTTTGGGCCTCTACGAGCAGTACTTC. Residues: CASSLGLYEQYF.

The chain uses TRBV6-1 and TRBJ1-2; maybe TRBD1 (6 bases). This CDR3 is built from 15 residues. Germline V gene sequence: CDR1 MNHNS, CDR2 SASEGT. Between the trimmed V and J ends, which lost 2 bases and 2 bases, there was a span of 12 bases. The CDR3 nucleotides are TGTGCCAGCAGTGAATATGGGACAAGGAACTATGGCTACACCTTC. This encodes CASSEYGTRNYGYTF.